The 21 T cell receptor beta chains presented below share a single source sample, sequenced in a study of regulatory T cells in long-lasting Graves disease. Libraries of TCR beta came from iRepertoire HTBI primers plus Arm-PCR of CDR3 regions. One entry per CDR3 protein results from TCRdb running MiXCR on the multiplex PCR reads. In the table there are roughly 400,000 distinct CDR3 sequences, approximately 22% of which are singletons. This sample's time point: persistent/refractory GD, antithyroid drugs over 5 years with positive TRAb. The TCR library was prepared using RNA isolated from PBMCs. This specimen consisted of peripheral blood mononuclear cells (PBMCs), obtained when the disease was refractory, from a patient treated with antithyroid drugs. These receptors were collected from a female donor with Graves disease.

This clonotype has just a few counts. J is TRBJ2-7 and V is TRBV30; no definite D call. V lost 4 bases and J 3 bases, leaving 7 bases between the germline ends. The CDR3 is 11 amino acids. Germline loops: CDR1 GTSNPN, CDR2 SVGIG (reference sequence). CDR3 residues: CAWKSGYEQYF. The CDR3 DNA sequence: TGTGCCTGGAAGTCAGGCTACGAGCAGTACTTC.

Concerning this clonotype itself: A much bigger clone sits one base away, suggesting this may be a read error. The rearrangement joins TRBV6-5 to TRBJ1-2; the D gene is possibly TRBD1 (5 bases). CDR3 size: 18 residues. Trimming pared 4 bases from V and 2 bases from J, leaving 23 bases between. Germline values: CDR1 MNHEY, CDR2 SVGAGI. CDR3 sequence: CASSCSPSGRSANYGYTF. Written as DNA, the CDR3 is TGTGCCAGCAGTTGCAGTCCGTCGGGACGGTCGGCCAACTATGGCTACACCTTC.

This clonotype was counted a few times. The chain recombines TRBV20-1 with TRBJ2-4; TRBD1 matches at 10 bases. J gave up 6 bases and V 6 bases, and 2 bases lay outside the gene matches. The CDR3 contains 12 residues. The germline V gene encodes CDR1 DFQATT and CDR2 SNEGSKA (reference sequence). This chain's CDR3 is CSAGQGVNIQYF. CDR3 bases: TGCAGTGCCGGACAGGGGGTAAACATTCAGTACTTC.

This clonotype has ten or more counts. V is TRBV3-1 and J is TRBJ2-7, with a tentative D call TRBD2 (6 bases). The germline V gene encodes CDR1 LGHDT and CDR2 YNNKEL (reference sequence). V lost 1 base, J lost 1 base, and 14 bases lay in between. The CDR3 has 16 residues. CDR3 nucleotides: TGTGCCAGCAGCCAAGGTCGGGGACTCCTGTCCTACGAGCAGTACTTC. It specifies CASSQGRGLLSYEQYF.

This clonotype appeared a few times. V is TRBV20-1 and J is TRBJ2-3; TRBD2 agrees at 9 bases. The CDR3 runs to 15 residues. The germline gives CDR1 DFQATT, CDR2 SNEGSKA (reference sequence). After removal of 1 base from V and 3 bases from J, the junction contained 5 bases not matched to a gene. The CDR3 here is CSARGYSGSTDTQYF. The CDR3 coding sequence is TGCAGTGCTAGAGGGTATAGCGGGAGTACAGATACGCAGTATTTT.

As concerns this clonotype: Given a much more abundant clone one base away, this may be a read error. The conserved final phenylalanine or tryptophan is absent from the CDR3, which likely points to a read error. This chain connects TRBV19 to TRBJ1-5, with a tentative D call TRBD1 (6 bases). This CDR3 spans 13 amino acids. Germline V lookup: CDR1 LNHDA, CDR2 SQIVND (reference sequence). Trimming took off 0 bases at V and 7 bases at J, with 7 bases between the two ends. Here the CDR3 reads CASSIEGGQPQHS. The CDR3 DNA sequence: TGTGCCAGTAGTATAGAGGGGGGCCAGCCCCAGCATTCT.

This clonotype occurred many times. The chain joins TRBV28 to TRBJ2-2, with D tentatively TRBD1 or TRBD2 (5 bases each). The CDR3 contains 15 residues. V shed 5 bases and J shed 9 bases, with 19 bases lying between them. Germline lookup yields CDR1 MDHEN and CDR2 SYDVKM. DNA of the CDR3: TGTGCCAGCAGTGCGTCGGGGCTGCAGTCCTGGGAGCTGTTTTTT. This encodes CASSASGLQSWELFF.

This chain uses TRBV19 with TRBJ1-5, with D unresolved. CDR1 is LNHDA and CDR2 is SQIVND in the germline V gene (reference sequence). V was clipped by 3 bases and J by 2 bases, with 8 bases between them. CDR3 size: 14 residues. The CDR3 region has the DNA TGTGCCAGTAGTATCGGGTTCGGCAATCAGCCCCAGCATTTT. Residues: CASSIGFGNQPQHF.

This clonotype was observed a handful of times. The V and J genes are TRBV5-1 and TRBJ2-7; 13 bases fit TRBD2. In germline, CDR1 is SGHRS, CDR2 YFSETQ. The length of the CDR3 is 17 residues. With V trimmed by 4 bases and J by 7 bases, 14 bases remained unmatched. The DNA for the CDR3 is TGCGCCAGCAGCCCTTCTTCCGGGACTAGCGGGGTCTGGGAGCAGTACTTC. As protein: CASSPSSGTSGVWEQYF.

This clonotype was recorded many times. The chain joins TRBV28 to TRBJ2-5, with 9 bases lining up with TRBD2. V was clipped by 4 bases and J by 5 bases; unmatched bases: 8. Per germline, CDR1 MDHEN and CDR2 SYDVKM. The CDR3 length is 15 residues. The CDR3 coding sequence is TGTGCCAGCAGTTCGCCGGCGGGAGGGGGGGAGACCCAGTACTTC. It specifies CASSSPAGGGETQYF.

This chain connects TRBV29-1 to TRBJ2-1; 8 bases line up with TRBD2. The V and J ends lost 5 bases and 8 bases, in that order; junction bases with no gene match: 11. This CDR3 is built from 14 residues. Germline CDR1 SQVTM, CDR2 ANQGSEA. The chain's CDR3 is CSVCLAGRFDEQFF. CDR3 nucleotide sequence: TGCAGCGTTTGTCTAGCGGGTCGTTTTGATGAGCAGTTCTTC.

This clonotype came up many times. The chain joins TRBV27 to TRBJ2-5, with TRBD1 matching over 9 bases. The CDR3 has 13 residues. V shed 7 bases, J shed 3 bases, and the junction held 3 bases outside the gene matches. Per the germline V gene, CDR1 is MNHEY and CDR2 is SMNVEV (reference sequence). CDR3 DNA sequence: TGTGCCAGCACCGGGACAGGGAAAGAGACCCAGTACTTC. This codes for CASTGTGKETQYF.

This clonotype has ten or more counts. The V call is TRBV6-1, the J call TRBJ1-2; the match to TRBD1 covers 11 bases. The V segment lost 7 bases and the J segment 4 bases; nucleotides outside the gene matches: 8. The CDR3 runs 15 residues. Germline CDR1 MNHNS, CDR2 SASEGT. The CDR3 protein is CASTKSGTGGYGYTF. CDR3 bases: TGTGCCAGCACTAAGTCTGGGACAGGGGGCTATGGCTACACCTTC.

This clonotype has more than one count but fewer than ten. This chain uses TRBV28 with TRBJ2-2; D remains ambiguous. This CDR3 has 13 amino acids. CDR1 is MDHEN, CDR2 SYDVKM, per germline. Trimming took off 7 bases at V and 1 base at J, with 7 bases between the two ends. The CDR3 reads CASIGQNTGELFF. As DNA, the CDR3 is TGTGCCAGCATAGGGCAGAACACCGGGGAGCTGTTTTTT.

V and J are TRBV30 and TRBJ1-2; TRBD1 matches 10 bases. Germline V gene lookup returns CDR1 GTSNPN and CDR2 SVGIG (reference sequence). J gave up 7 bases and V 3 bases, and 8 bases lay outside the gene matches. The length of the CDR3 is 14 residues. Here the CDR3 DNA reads TGTGCCTGGAGCTTGACAGGGGGCAGGACTGGCTACACCTTC. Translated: CAWSLTGGRTGYTF.

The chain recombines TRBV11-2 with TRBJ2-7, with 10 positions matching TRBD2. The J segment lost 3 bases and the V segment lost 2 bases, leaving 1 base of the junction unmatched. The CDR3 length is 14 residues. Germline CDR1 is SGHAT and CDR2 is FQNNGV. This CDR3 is CASSLWTSGYEQYF. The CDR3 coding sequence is TGTGCCAGCAGCTTATGGACTAGCGGCTACGAGCAGTACTTC.

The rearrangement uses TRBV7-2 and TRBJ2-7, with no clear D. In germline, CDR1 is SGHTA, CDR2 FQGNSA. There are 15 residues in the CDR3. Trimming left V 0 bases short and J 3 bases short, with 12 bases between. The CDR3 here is CASSLAVDGYYEQYF. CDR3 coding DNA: TGTGCCAGCAGCTTAGCGGTGGACGGGTACTACGAGCAGTACTTC.

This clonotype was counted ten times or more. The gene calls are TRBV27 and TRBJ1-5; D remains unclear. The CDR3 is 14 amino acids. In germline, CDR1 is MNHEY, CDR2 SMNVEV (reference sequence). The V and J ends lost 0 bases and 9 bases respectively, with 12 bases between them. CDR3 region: CASSLSAGDLPQHF. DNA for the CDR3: TGTGCCAGCAGTTTATCGGCAGGTGACCTGCCCCAGCATTTT.

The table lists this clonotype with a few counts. CDR3: CAISESGRSNTGELFF. Written as DNA, the CDR3 is TGTGCCATCAGTGAGTCCGGCAGGTCCAACACCGGGGAGCTGTTTTTT. This chain connects TRBV10-3 to TRBJ2-2; D gene uncertain. Per the germline V gene, CDR1 is ENHRY and CDR2 is SYGVKD. This CDR3 has 16 amino acids. V was clipped by 0 bases and J by 2 bases, with 10 bases between them.

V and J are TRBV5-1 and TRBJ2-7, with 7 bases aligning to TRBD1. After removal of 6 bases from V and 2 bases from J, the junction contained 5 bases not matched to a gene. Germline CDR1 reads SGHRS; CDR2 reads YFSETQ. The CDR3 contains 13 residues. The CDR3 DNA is TGCGCCAGCAAAAGGGACAGCCCCTACGAGCAGTACTTC. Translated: CASKRDSPYEQYF.

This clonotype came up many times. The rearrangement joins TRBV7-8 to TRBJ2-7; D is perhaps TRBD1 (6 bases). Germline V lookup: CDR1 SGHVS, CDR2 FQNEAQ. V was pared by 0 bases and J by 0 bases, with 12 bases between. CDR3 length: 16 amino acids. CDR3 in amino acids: CASSLAIRDNSYEQYF. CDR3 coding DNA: TGTGCCAGCAGCTTAGCGATCCGGGACAACTCCTACGAGCAGTACTTC.